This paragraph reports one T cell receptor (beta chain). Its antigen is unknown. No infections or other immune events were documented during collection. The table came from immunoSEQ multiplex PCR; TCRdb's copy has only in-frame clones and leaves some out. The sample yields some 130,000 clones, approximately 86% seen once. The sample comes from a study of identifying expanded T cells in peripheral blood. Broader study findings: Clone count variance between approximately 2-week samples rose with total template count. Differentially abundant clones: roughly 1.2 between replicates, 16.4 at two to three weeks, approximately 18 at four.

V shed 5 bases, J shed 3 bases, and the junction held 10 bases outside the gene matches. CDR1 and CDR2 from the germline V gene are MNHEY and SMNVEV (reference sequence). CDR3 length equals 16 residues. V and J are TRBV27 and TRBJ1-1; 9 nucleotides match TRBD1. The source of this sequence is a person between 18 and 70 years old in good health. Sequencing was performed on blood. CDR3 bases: TGTGCCAGCAGTCCCAACAGGGGGCGGATTGACACTGAAGCTTTCTTT. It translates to CASSPNRGRIDTEAFF.